This entry lists 27 T cell receptor beta chains sequenced from one sample in a study of ipilimumab plus nivolumab after autologous stem cell transplantation. Assay: immunoSEQ multiplex PCR; the TCRdb copy retains only in-frame clones and omits some. In the table there are 8,000 to 10,000 clones, around two thirds of which are singletons. The material was PBMCs, obtained in a trial of ipilimumab plus nivolumab as post-transplant consolidation. These receptors came from a female donor with multiple myeloma.

The chain uses TRBV6-5 and TRBJ2-1, with 7 bases lining up with TRBD2. This CDR3 spans 13 amino acids. V lost 5 bases and J lost 8; bases outside the gene matches: 6. Germline assignment: CDR1 MNHEY and CDR2 SVGAGI. The CDR3 loop reads CASSPWEGYEQFF. CDR3 DNA: TGTGCCAGCAGTCCCTGGGAGGGCTATGAGCAGTTCTTC.

This clone has only one observation. J is TRBJ1-5 and V is TRBV19, with a tentative D call TRBD1 (6 bases). This CDR3 has 15 residues. With 5 bases removed from V and 4 bases from J, the gap between germline ends came to 15 bases. Germline CDR1 is LNHDA and CDR2 is SQIVND (reference sequence). The CDR3 spells CASSAKGGGNQPQHF. CDR3 coding DNA: TGTGCCAGTAGTGCAAAGGGGGGGGGTAATCAGCCCCAGCATTTT.

In its sample, this clone was seen once. The chain couples TRBV9 to TRBJ2-5, with 9 bases fitting TRBD2. This CDR3 is built from 16 residues. The germline V gene has CDR1 SGDLS and CDR2 YYNGEE. J gave up 5 bases and V 0 bases, and 8 bases lay outside the gene matches. CDR3 in DNA: TGTGCCAGCAGCGTAGGGAATAGCGGGAGTGGGGAGACCCAGTACTTC. It is translated as CASSVGNSGSGETQYF.

In its sample, this clone ranks as medium-sized. This chain uses TRBV9 with TRBJ2-7; possibly TRBD2 for D (6 bases). The CDR3 has 16 amino acids. CDR1 and CDR2 from the germline V gene are SGDLS and YYNGEE. The germline V and J ends were trimmed by 4 bases and 6 bases, with 23 bases remaining between them. The CDR3 DNA follows: TGTGCCAGCAGCATAGGCCCTCCAGCGGAGGGGAGCGAGCAGTACTTC. Translated: CASSIGPPAEGSEQYF. Variable domain in full (rest from reference TRBV9 and TRBJ2-7): DSGVTQTPKHLITATGQRVTLRCSPRSGDLSVYWYQQSLDQGLQFLIQYYNGEERAKGNILERFSAQQFPDLHSELNLSSLELGDSALYFCASSIGPPAEGSEQYFGPGTRLTVT.

The rearrangement uses TRBV6-5 and TRBJ1-5, with a tentative D call TRBD1 (6 bases). Deletions cut 0 bases from V and 6 bases from J, with 15 bases between. Per germline, CDR1 MNHEY and CDR2 SVGAGI. The CDR3 extends over 16 amino acids. The CDR3 spells CASSYSKGSGAQPQHF. CDR3 bases: TGTGCCAGCAGTTACTCGAAGGGCTCGGGGGCTCAGCCCCAGCATTTT.

The rearrangement uses TRBV21-1 and TRBJ2-7; TRBD2, the D gene given by the table, was not confirmed from the DNA. TRBV21-1 is a recognized pseudogene. The CDR3 has 16 residues. CDR3 DNA: TGTGCCAGCAGCGGAACGGGACTAGCGGGAGACTACGAGCAGTACTTC. Translated: CASSGTGLAGDYEQYF.

This clone was seen only a few times. As DNA, the CDR3 is TGTGCCAGCAGTCCCCAGACAGGGAGGTATGGAAACACCATATATTTT. Residues: CASSPQTGRYGNTIYF. The V gene is TRBV28, the J gene TRBJ1-3, with 7 bases that match TRBD1. The CDR3 contains 16 residues. V shed 5 bases and J 3 bases; nucleotides not matched to a gene: 10. CDR1 and CDR2 from the germline V gene are MDHEN and SYDVKM.

This clone was seen a handful of times. The chain joins TRBV10-2 to TRBJ2-7; TRBD2 might be the D (6 bases). The V end was cut by 1 base, the J end by 1 base, with 20 bases between. Germline-derived CDR1 and CDR2 are WSHSY and SAAADI. This CDR3 is built from 18 residues. CDR3 sequence (DNA): TGCGCCAGCAGTGAGTTTCCCCCTTCTAGCGATCGATCCTACGAGCAGTACTTC. Translated: CASSEFPPSSDRSYEQYF.

V usage is TRBV7-9 and J usage is TRBJ2-1; D unresolved. The V end was cut by 0 bases, the J end by 6 bases, with 9 bases between. This CDR3 contains 14 residues. CDR1 and CDR2 (germline): SEHNR, FQNEAQ (reference sequence). CDR3: CASSLASLGNEQFF. The CDR3 DNA is TGTGCCAGCAGCTTAGCGTCGTTGGGCAATGAGCAGTTCTTC. The full variable domain, completed using reference TRBV7-9 and TRBJ2-1, is DTGVSQNPRHKITKRGQNVTFRCDPISEHNRLYWYRQTLGQGPEFLTYFQNEAQLEKSRLLSDRFSAERPKGSFSTLEIQRTEQGDSAMYLCASSLASLGNEQFFGPGTRLTVL.

The rearrangement joins TRBV18 to TRBJ2-6, with 8 bases fitting TRBD2. J was trimmed by 0 bases and V by 2 bases; bases with no gene match: 6. The CDR3 sequence is 18 residues long. Germline CDR1 is KGHSH and CDR2 is LQKENI. CDR3 loop: CASSPISGSPSGANVLTF. The CDR3 bases are TGTGCCAGCTCACCAATAAGCGGGAGCCCCTCTGGGGCCAACGTCCTGACTTTC.

This clone was seen a handful of times. J is TRBJ1-1 and V is TRBV28, with 8 bases fitting TRBD1. CDR3 length equals 12 residues. Losses at the gene ends were 7 bases for V and 8 bases for J; bases not matched to a gene: 6. The germline gives CDR1 MDHEN, CDR2 SYDVKM. CDR3 nucleotides: TGTGCCAGCACCTGGACAGGGAACGAAGCTTTCTTT. Encoded protein: CASTWTGNEAFF. The full variable domain, its missing parts supplied by reference TRBV28 and TRBJ1-1, is DVKVTQSSRYLVKRTGEKVFLECVQDMDHENMFWYRQDPGLGLRLIYFSYDVKMKEKGDIPEGYSVSREKKERFSLILESASTNQTSMYLCASTWTGNEAFFGQGTRLTVV.

This chain joins TRBV27 and TRBJ2-1, with 7 bases matching TRBD2. Germline V CDR1 and CDR2: MNHEY, SMNVEV (reference sequence). The length of the CDR3 is 13 residues. Trimming removed 3 bases from V and 10 bases from J; junction bases left unmatched: 6. Here the CDR3 DNA reads TGTGCCAGCAGTTTTCCGGGAGGCGGAGAGCAGTTCTTC. Translated, it gives CASSFPGGGEQFF.

The V call is TRBV19, the J call TRBJ2-1, with unresolved D. Germline lookup yields CDR1 LNHDA and CDR2 SQIVND (reference sequence). The CDR3 is 14 amino acids. V lost 1 base, J lost 5 bases, and 9 bases lay in between. This chain's CDR3 is CASSIGRINNEQFF. CDR3 coding DNA: TGTGCCAGTAGTATAGGTAGAATAAACAATGAGCAGTTCTTC.

This clone has only one observation. The V and J genes are TRBV6-6 and TRBJ2-1; 12 nucleotides align to TRBD2. This CDR3 is built from 14 residues. The germline V gene encodes CDR1 MNHNY and CDR2 SVGAGI (reference sequence). Trimming cost V 8 bases and J 7 bases; bases outside gene matches: 6. The CDR3 protein is CASRTSGTPNEQFF. CDR3 DNA sequence: TGTGCCAGCCGGACTAGCGGGACCCCTAATGAGCAGTTCTTC.

This clone was seen a few times. This chain joins TRBV6-5 and TRBJ1-2; the D is unclear. Germline values: CDR1 MNHEY, CDR2 SVGAGI. Trimming pared 0 bases from V and 7 bases from J, leaving 18 bases between. The CDR3 contains 16 residues. CDR3 sequence (DNA): TGTGCCAGCAGTTACTCGCGATTAGGAAGGATAACTGGCTACACCTTC. Translation gives CASSYSRLGRITGYTF.

V usage is TRBV29-1 and J usage is TRBJ2-7; the D gene is possibly TRBD2 (6 bases). CDR3 size: 16 residues. The V end lost 4 bases, the J end lost 2 bases, and 21 bases lay between the germline ends. Germline V gives CDR1 SQVTM, CDR2 ANQGSEA. CDR3 in DNA: TGCAGCGTTGTCCTTGCTGGGACTTTAGCCCCCTACGAGCAGTACTTC. Its translation is CSVVLAGTLAPYEQYF.

This chain uses TRBV6-5 with TRBJ2-5; 12 nucleotides agree with TRBD2. V trimming: 3 bases; J trimming: 10 bases; junction bases outside the gene matches: 12. The length of the CDR3 is 16 residues. In germline, CDR1 is MNHEY, CDR2 SVGAGI. CDR3 region: CASSYTTSLAGGNQYF. CDR3 bases: TGTGCCAGCAGTTATACGACGTCCCTAGCGGGGGGGAACCAGTACTTC.

This clone occurred once. This chain connects TRBV15 to TRBJ1-3; the D is unclear. The CDR3 is made up of 12 amino acids. The germline V gene encodes CDR1 LNHNV and CDR2 YYDKDF (reference sequence). V was pared by 2 bases and J by 1 base, with 0 bases between. The CDR3 sequence: CATSRSGNTIYF. The CDR3 DNA is TGTGCCACCAGCAGATCTGGAAACACCATATATTTT.

This clone was picked up one time. The rearrangement uses TRBV2 and TRBJ2-5; the match to TRBD2 covers 9 bases. This CDR3 contains 17 residues. In germline, CDR1 is SNHLY, CDR2 FYNNEI. V lost 6 bases and J lost 5; bases outside the gene matches: 16. The CDR3 nucleotides are TGTGCCAGCAGGGTGTTTGGACTAGCGTCAGGGGGGGAGACCCAGTACTTC. It is translated as CASRVFGLASGGETQYF.

This clone has a single count. This rearrangement joins TRBV5-1 to TRBJ2-3; 7 bases are a match to TRBD2. V shed 4 bases, J shed 3 bases, and the junction held 8 bases outside the gene matches. The CDR3 loop spans 15 amino acids. Germline V CDR1 and CDR2: SGHRS, YFSETQ. The CDR3 nucleotides read TGCGCCAGCAGCCCGGGCGGGCGGGAGACAGATACGCAGTATTTT. This translates into CASSPGGRETDTQYF.

This clone was counted once. The gene calls are TRBV5-6 and TRBJ2-5; D perhaps matches TRBD2 (5 bases). The CDR3 loop spans 14 amino acids. Looked up from germline, CDR1 is SGHDT and CDR2 is YYEEEE. Trimming shortened V by 3 bases and J by 5 bases, and 14 bases separated the two germline ends. CDR3 coding DNA: TGTGCCAGCAGCTGGACTGTGGGGTCGGAGACCCAGTACTTC. It encodes CASSWTVGSETQYF.

This clone has a handful of counts. The V gene is TRBV6-5, the J gene TRBJ1-2; tentative D call: TRBD1 (5 bases). Germline V gene data show CDR1 as MNHEY and CDR2 as SVGAGI. V was pared by 6 bases and J by 5 bases, with 16 bases between. The CDR3 spans 14 residues. The chain's CDR3 is CASSKGRMEYGYTF. The CDR3 DNA follows: TGTGCCAGCAGCAAGGGACGGATGGAATATGGCTACACCTTC.

V and J are TRBV4-3 and TRBJ2-5; 7 bases align to TRBD2. V shed 0 bases, J shed 4 bases, and the junction held 2 bases outside the gene matches. Germline CDR1 reads LGHNA; CDR2 reads YSLEER. CDR3 length equals 14 residues. The CDR3 region is CASSQDWEGETQYF. In DNA form, the CDR3 reads TGCGCCAGCAGCCAAGATTGGGAGGGAGAGACCCAGTACTTC.

The V call is TRBV28, the J call TRBJ1-1, with D tentatively TRBD1 (5 bases). Germline V gives CDR1 MDHEN, CDR2 SYDVKM. V lost 2 bases and J 2 bases, leaving 12 bases between the germline ends. There are 15 residues in the CDR3. Written as DNA, the CDR3 is TGTGCCAGCAGTTTACAGGGCAGGAGTAACACTGAAGCTTTCTTT. As protein: CASSLQGRSNTEAFF.

The chain combines TRBV7-9 with TRBJ1-1, with TRBD1 identical over 10 bases. Germline CDR1 and CDR2: SEHNR and FQNEAQ (reference sequence). Germline trimming cut 6 bases from V and 1 base from J; bases unmatched to any gene: 2. This CDR3 is 14 amino acids long. The CDR3 reads CASSRTGGNTEAFF. The CDR3 nucleotides are TGTGCCAGCAGTAGGACAGGGGGGAACACTGAAGCTTTCTTT.

This clone was picked up a small number of times. The chain uses TRBV18 and TRBJ1-2; D unclear. This CDR3 comprises 12 residues. Germline V CDR1 and CDR2: KGHSH, LQKENI. The V and J ends lost 4 bases and 6 bases respectively, with 9 bases between them. For the CDR3, the DNA is TGTGCCAGCTCACTACCGGGCGATGGCTACACCTTC. Its translation: CASSLPGDGYTF. Drawing the rest from reference TRBV18 and TRBJ1-2, the complete variable domain is NAGVMQNPRHLVRRRGQEARLRCSPMKGHSHVYWYRQLPEEGLKFMVYLQKENIIDESGMPKERFSAEFPKEGPSILRIQQVVRGDSAAYFCASSLPGDGYTFGSGTRLTVV.

This clone has just one count. The chain employs TRBV15 and TRBJ1-5; no definite D call. This CDR3 has 13 residues. Trimming shortened V by 2 bases and J by 3 bases, and 5 bases separated the two germline ends. Germline CDR1 reads LNHNV; CDR2 reads YYDKDF (reference sequence). The CDR3 DNA sequence: TGTGCCACCAGCAGATCCACCAATCAGCCCCAGCATTTT. Amino acids: CATSRSTNQPQHF.